The 22 T cell receptor beta chains below all came from one sample that was sequenced in a study of CD8+CD57+ T cells in acquired aplastic anemia. The TCR beta profiling, which covered VDJ combination and CDR3 sequence, was carried out using genomic DNA as the template. In TCRdb, the reads were re-called with MiXCR into one record per CDR3 protein. The sample has 200,000 to 250,000 distinct CDR3 sequences; 65% are singletons. CD8+CD57+ cell expansion had been shown by flow cytometry in patients chosen for sequencing. Source material: sorted CD4+, CD8+, or CD8+CD57+ T cells (not recorded which) from PBMCs. The receptors come from a human donor with aplastic anemia.

This clonotype was observed at least ten times. The CDR3 DNA sequence: TGTGCCAGCAGCCCCCACACCGGGACAGGCTCCTACAATGAGCAGTTCTTC. This encodes CASSPHTGTGSYNEQFF. The chain combines TRBV7-3 with TRBJ2-1; 8 nucleotides align to TRBD1. Germline V gives CDR1 SGHTA, CDR2 FQGTGA. Losses at the gene ends were 5 bases for V and 0 bases for J; bases not matched to a gene: 9. The CDR3 consists of 17 residues.

The V and J genes are TRBV7-8 and TRBJ2-1; 9 nucleotides line up with TRBD2. The CDR3 runs to 16 residues. Per germline, CDR1 SGHVS and CDR2 FQNEAQ. Germline trimming cut 4 bases from V and 3 bases from J; bases unmatched to any gene: 7. The CDR3 coding sequence is TGTGCCAGCAGCTCCAGGTCTAGCGGGGACTACAATGAGCAGTTCTTC. As protein: CASSSRSSGDYNEQFF. The entire variable domain, with the rest obtained from reference TRBV7-8 and TRBJ2-1, is as follows: GAGVSQSPRYKVAKRGQDVALRCDPISGHVSLFWYQQALGQGPEFLTYFQNEAQLDKSGLPSDRFFAERPEGSVSTLKIQRTQQEDSAVYLCASSSRSSGDYNEQFFGPGTRLTVL.

This chain connects TRBV6-5 to TRBJ1-2; 10 bases line up with TRBD1. The CDR3 runs 13 residues. Germline V gene lookup returns CDR1 MNHEY and CDR2 SVGAGI. V shed 10 bases, J shed 4 bases, and the junction held 6 bases outside the gene matches. This CDR3 is CATSWTGGYGYTF. CDR3 DNA: TGTGCCACCTCGTGGACAGGGGGCTATGGCTACACCTTC.

V usage is TRBV9 and J usage is TRBJ1-5; D is uncertain. This CDR3 contains 13 residues. The germline gives CDR1 SGDLS, CDR2 YYNGEE. V shed 0 bases and J shed 7 bases, with 8 bases lying between them. This chain's CDR3 is CASSVVPGQPQHF. The CDR3, as DNA: TGTGCCAGCAGCGTAGTGCCTGGACAGCCCCAGCATTTT.

A single count supports this clonotype. J is TRBJ2-6 and V is TRBV4-1; the D gene is possibly TRBD1 (6 bases). V lost 5 bases and J lost 10, with 12 bases in between. This CDR3 comprises 13 residues. Germline lookup yields CDR1 MGHRA and CDR2 YSYEKL. As DNA, the CDR3 is TGCGCCAGCAGCGACGCAGGGGTGAACGTCCTGACTTTC. Translated: CASSDAGVNVLTF.

The rearrangement links TRBV25-1 to TRBJ1-1, with 10 bases lining up with TRBD1. The CDR3 is made up of 17 amino acids. V lost 6 bases to trimming and J lost 1 base; unmatched junction nucleotides: 11. Germline CDR1 is MGHDK and CDR2 is SYGVNS. CDR3 nucleotide sequence: TGTGCCAGCAGCGTAGGGGGGACAGGGGTGCCGAACACTGAAGCTTTCTTT. Translation gives CASSVGGTGVPNTEAFF.

J is TRBJ1-1 and V is TRBV15, with 9 nucleotides matching TRBD1. This CDR3 has 16 amino acids. Germline assignment: CDR1 LNHNV and CDR2 YYDKDF (reference sequence). Unmatched junction bases numbered 7, after V lost 3 bases and J lost 2 bases. CDR3 amino acids: CATSSGTGRGNTEAFF. In nucleotides, the CDR3 is TGTGCCACCAGCAGCGGGACAGGGAGGGGTAACACTGAAGCTTTCTTT.

The chain couples TRBV9 to TRBJ1-2; no firm D call. The germline V gene has CDR1 SGDLS and CDR2 YYNGEE. The CDR3 is 11 residues long. V was pared by 7 bases and J by 5 bases, with 9 bases between. CDR3 DNA sequence: TGTGCCAGCCTCAACCGATATGGCTACACCTTC. Translated, it gives CASLNRYGYTF.

This clonotype has at least ten counts. The rearrangement uses TRBV19 and TRBJ2-1, with TRBD1 matching 10 bases. Germline values: CDR1 LNHDA, CDR2 SQIVND (reference sequence). The CDR3 runs to 16 residues. V shed 5 bases, J shed 3 bases, and the junction held 7 bases outside the gene matches. DNA for the CDR3: TGTGCCAGTAGTGCCGGGACAGGGGTTTACTACAATGAGCAGTTCTTC. This encodes CASSAGTGVYYNEQFF. The complete variable domain, with remaining parts taken from reference TRBV19 and TRBJ2-1, reads DGGITQSPKYLFRKEGQNVTLSCEQNLNHDAMYWYRQDPGQGLRLIYYSQIVNDFQKGDIAEGYSVSREKKESFPLTVTSAQKNPTAFYLCASSAGTGVYYNEQFFGPGTRLTVL.

To note about this clonotype: At one end, the junction sequence differs from germline, possibly due to a read error. The V gene is TRBV15, the J gene TRBJ2-5; 7 bases are shared with TRBD2. Germline CDR1 and CDR2: LNHNV and YYDKDF (reference sequence). CDR3 size: 16 residues. Here the CDR3 DNA reads TGTGCCACCAGCAGAGATTACGGGGGGATCCAAGGGACCCAGTACTTC. Its protein product is CATSRDYGGIQGTQYF.

CDR3 residues: CASSFGQAYEQYF. CDR3 sequence (DNA): TGTGCCAGCAGCTTCGGACAGGCATACGAGCAGTACTTC. The J gene is TRBJ2-7, the V gene TRBV7-2; 7 positions match TRBD1. This CDR3 is built from 13 residues. The ends lost 3 bases at V and 4 bases at J; junction bases unmatched: 3. The germline gives CDR1 SGHTA, CDR2 FQGNSA. Full variable domain (outside the CDR3, taken from reference TRBV7-2 and TRBJ2-7): GAGVSQSPSNKVTEKGKDVELRCDPISGHTALYWYRQSLGQGLEFLIYFQGNSAPDKSGLPSDRFSAERTGGSVSTLTIQRTQQEDSAVYLCASSFGQAYEQYFGPGTRLTVT.

This chain links TRBV20-1 with TRBJ1-2, with 7 nucleotides matching TRBD1. Unmatched junction bases numbered 9, after V lost 5 bases and J lost 6 bases. The germline gives CDR1 DFQATT, CDR2 SNEGSKA (reference sequence). CDR3 length: 13 residues. The CDR3 loop is CSAGGGTANGYTF. The CDR3 bases are TGCAGTGCTGGAGGTGGGACAGCCAATGGCTACACCTTC.

The chain has TRBV4-1 and TRBJ1-5; TRBD1 might be the D (6 bases). The CDR3 loop spans 17 amino acids. Trimming pared 3 bases from V and 5 bases from J, leaving 20 bases between. Germline CDR1 reads MGHRA; CDR2 reads YSYEKL. DNA of the CDR3: TGCGCCAGCAGCCACCAATCCGGGACAAGGAAAGATCAGCCCCAGCATTTT. Encoded protein: CASSHQSGTRKDQPQHF.

The chain employs TRBV6-6 and TRBJ1-1; TRBD1 agrees at 7 bases. CDR1 and CDR2 from the germline V gene are MNHNY and SVGAGI (reference sequence). The CDR3 has 17 amino acids. Unmatched junction bases numbered 16, after V lost 7 bases and J lost 2 bases. As DNA, the CDR3 is TGTGCCAGCATCATTAGGGGGGCGACAGGGCTAAACACTGAAGCTTTCTTT. It specifies CASIIRGATGLNTEAFF.

The chain employs TRBV5-1 and TRBJ2-7; 9 nucleotides match TRBD1. The CDR3 is made up of 14 amino acids. After removal of 3 bases from V and 5 bases from J, the junction contained 6 bases not matched to a gene. CDR1 is SGHRS and CDR2 is YFSETQ in the germline V gene. CDR3 amino acids: CASSSWDRADEQYF. DNA of the CDR3: TGCGCCAGCAGCTCCTGGGACAGGGCCGACGAGCAGTACTTC.

The chain has TRBV7-8 and TRBJ2-3, with 7 bases that match TRBD1. CDR3 length equals 16 residues. Germline loops: CDR1 SGHVS, CDR2 FQNEAQ. J gave up 0 bases and V 5 bases, and 8 bases lay outside the gene matches. In DNA form, the CDR3 reads TGTGCCAGCAGCCCCAGACAGGGATCTAGCACAGATACGCAGTATTTT. It is translated as CASSPRQGSSTDTQYF. Drawing the rest from reference TRBV7-8 and TRBJ2-3, the complete variable domain is GAGVSQSPRYKVAKRGQDVALRCDPISGHVSLFWYQQALGQGPEFLTYFQNEAQLDKSGLPSDRFFAERPEGSVSTLKIQRTQQEDSAVYLCASSPRQGSSTDTQYFGPGTRLTVL.

The CDR3 DNA follows: TGTGCCAGCAGCTTAGACCCGGGTTCCAACGTCCTGACTTTC. Protein product: CASSLDPGSNVLTF. The J gene is TRBJ2-6, the V gene TRBV7-8; D unresolved. Trimming took 1 base from V and 8 from J, leaving 9 bases between them. CDR1 is SGHVS and CDR2 is FQNEAQ in the germline V gene. CDR3 size: 14 residues.

The CDR3 region has the DNA TGTGCCAGCAGCTTCAGACTAGCGGCGAACACCGGGGAGCTGTTTTTT. Its protein product is CASSFRLAANTGELFF. The chain couples TRBV7-9 to TRBJ2-2, with 9 bases that match TRBD2. V lost 3 bases, J lost 0 bases, and 2 bases stayed unmatched. CDR3 length equals 16 residues. Germline CDR1 and CDR2: SEHNR and FQNEAQ (reference sequence).

As regards this clonotype: The junction and the germline gene differ at one end; a read error may be behind it. V gene TRBV7-9 combines with J gene TRBJ2-3; D ambiguous. The CDR3 spans 15 residues. Germline-derived CDR1 and CDR2 are SEHNR and FQNEAQ (reference sequence). CDR3 in DNA: TGCGCCAGCAGCCCCGGCCCTTCAAGCACAGATACGCAGTATTTT. Translating it yields CASSPGPSSTDTQYF.

The chain is built from TRBV4-3 and TRBJ2-5, with 8 bases matching TRBD1. The CDR3 totals 19 residues. Germline-derived CDR1 and CDR2 are LGHNA and YSLEER. V shed 2 bases, J shed 6 bases, and the junction held 20 bases outside the gene matches. CDR3 DNA sequence: TGCGCCAGCAGCCAAACCCCGCGGATACCAGGGGGCGGTCGGAAGACCCAGTACTTC. Residues: CASSQTPRIPGGGRKTQYF.

At least ten counts were recorded for this clonotype. This chain joins TRBV6-6 and TRBJ2-7; unclear D gene. CDR1 is MNHNY, CDR2 SVGAGI, per germline (reference sequence). Trimming removed 3 bases at V and 3 bases at J, with 15 bases between. CDR3 length: 15 amino acids. CDR3 bases: TGTGCCAGCAGTTATTCAGTAGGATTAGACTACGAGCAGTACTTC. This sequence encodes CASSYSVGLDYEQYF.

As concerns this clonotype: The junction shows a germline mismatch at one end, possibly a read error. The chain uses TRBV6-4 and TRBJ2-5, with 7 positions matching TRBD2. The CDR3 has 16 amino acids. The germline V gene has CDR1 MRHNA and CDR2 SNTAGT. CDR3 sequence: CASSHVRGDGEETQYF. Written as DNA, the CDR3 is TGCGCCAGCAGCCACGTACGGGGGGACGGGGAAGAGACCCAGTACTTC.